This record looks at one T cell receptor beta chain sequence and its context. CDR1 is KGHDR and CDR2 is SFDVKD in the germline V gene. Trimming took off 0 bases at V and 3 bases at J, with 10 bases between the two ends. The CDR3 runs 16 residues. This specimen comes from a study of blood T cell repertoires in COVID-19. Living in 24 US areas, the participants were between roughly 18 and 90 years of age. Researchers sorted participants into cohorts using their self-reported clinical history. Original analysis: Counts of nucleated cells, estimated from reference gene primer amplification, were obtained. Assay: immunoSEQ multiplex PCR; the TCRdb copy retains only in-frame clones and omits some. V and J calls plus clone size are reproduced from that table; the DNA served to infer D and trimming. The profile shows approximately 250,000 clones, 85% to 90% of them singletons.

The V call is TRBV24-1, the J call TRBJ2-2; TRBD2 is a possible D gene (7 bases). The TCR originated in a woman aged 30 to 39 with acute COVID-19. Material: PBMCs or T cells enriched from blood (not recorded which). The CDR3 DNA reads TGTGCCACCAGTGATTTGACAGGGAGGGACACCGGGGAGCTGTTTTTT. This encodes CATSDLTGRDTGELFF.